This T cell receptor (beta chain) was obtained from a study of human CD8 memory T cell subsets. The CDR3 spans 15 residues. Germline V CDR1 and CDR2: MNHNS, SASEGT. UMI-labeled 5' RACE produced the TCR beta libraries. TCRdb derives one entry per CDR3 protein from the 5' RACE reads, leaving out DNA. This sample's table reports under 7,500 distinct CDR3 sequences. The sample was CD8+ effector memory T cells (TEM) sorted from PBMCs. Specified subset: effector memory CD8 T cells, CCR7- CD45RO+ CD95+. The source is a human donor in good health. The J gene is TRBJ2-5, the V gene TRBV6-1; lacking DNA, the TRBD2 call made by TCRdb goes unchecked. The CDR3 region is CASSELAGGPETQYF.